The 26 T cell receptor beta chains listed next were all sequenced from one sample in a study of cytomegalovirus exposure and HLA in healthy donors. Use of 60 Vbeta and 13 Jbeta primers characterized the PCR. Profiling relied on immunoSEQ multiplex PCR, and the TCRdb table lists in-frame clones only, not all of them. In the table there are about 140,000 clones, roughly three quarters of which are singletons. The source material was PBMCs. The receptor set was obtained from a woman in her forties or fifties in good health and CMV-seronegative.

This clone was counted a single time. The CDR3 DNA reads TGTGCCAGCAGTTACGAGGGGGGGGAAGAAAAACTGTTTTTT. Its translation is CASSYEGGEEKLFF. The genes are TRBV6-6 and TRBJ1-4, with D tentatively TRBD1 (6 bases). Germline V lookup: CDR1 MNHNY, CDR2 SVGAGI (reference sequence). The V and J ends lost 2 bases and 8 bases respectively, with 12 bases between them. The CDR3 contains 14 residues.

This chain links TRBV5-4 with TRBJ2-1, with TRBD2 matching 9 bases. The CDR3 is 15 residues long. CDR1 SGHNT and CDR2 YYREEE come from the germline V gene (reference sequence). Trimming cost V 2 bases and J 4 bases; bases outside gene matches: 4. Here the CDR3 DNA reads TGTGCCAGCAGCTTTCTAGCGGGGATATACAATGAGCAGTTCTTC. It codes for CASSFLAGIYNEQFF.

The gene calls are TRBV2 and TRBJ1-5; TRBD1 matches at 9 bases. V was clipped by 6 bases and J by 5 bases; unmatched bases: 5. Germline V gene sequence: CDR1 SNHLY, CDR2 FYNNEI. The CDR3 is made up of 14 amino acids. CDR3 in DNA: TGTGCCAGCAGGGGGGACAGGGAATATCAGCCCCAGCATTTT. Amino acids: CASRGDREYQPQHF.

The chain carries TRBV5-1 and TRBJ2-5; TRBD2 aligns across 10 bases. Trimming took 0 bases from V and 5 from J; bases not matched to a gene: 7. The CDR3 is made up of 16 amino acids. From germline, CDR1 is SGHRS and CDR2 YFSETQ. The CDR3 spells CASSLDLAGAGETQYF. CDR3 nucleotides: TGCGCCAGCAGCTTGGATCTAGCGGGGGCGGGGGAGACCCAGTACTTC.

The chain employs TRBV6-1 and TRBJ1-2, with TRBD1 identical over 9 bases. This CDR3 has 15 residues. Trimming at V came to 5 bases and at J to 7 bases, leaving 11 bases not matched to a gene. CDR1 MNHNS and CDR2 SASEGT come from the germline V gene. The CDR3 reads CASSRQGDTRPGYTF. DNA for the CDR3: TGTGCCAGCAGTAGACAGGGGGATACAAGGCCTGGCTACACCTTC.

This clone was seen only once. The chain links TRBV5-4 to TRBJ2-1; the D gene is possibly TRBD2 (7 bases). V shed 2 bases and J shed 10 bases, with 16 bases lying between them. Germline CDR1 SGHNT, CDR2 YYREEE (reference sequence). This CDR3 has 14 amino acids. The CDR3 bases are TGTGCCAGCAGCTTACAATACGGGGGGCCCGAGCAGTTCTTC. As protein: CASSLQYGGPEQFF.

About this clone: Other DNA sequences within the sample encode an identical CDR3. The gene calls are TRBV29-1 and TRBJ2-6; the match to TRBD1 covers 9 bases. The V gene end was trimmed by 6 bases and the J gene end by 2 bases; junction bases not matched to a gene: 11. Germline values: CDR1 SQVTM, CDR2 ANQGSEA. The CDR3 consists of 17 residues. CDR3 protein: CSVRPGQGLAGANVLTF. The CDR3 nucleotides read TGCAGCGTCAGACCGGGACAGGGCCTAGCTGGGGCCAACGTCCTGACTTTC. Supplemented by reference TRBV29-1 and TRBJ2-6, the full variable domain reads SAVISQKPSRDICQRGTSLTIQCQVDSQVTMMFWYRQQPGQSLTLIATANQGSEATYESGFVIDKFPISRPNLTFSTLTVSNMSPEDSSIYLCSVRPGQGLAGANVLTFGAGSRLTVL.

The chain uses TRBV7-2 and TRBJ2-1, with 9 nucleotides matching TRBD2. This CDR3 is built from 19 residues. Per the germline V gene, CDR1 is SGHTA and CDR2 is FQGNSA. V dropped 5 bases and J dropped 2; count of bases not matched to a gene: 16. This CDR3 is CASSPLGWTSVGTYNEQFF. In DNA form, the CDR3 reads TGTGCCAGCAGCCCCCTAGGGTGGACTAGCGTCGGGACCTACAATGAGCAGTTCTTC. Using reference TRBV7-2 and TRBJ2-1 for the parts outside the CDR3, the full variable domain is GAGVSQSPSNKVTEKGKDVELRCDPISGHTALYWYRQSLGQGLEFLIYFQGNSAPDKSGLPSDRFSAERTGGSVSTLTIQRTQQEDSAVYLCASSPLGWTSVGTYNEQFFGPGTRLTVL.

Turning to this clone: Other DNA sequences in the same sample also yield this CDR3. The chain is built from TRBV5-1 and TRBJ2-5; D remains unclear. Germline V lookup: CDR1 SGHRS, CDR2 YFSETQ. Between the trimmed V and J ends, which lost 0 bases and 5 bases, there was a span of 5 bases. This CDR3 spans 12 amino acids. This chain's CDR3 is CASSLARETQYF. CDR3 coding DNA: TGCGCCAGCAGCTTGGCTAGGGAGACCCAGTACTTC.

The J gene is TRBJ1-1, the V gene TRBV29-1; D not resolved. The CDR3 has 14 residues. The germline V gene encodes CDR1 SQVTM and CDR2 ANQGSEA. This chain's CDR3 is CRGPQAAGATEAFF. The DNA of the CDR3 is TGCAGAGGTCCCCAGGCAGCGGGAGCCACTGAAGCTTTCTTT.

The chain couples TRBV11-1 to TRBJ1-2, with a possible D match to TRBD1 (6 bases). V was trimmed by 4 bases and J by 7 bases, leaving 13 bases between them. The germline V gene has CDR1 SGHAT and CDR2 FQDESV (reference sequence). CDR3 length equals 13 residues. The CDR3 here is CASSSGTRSGYTF. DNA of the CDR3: TGTGCCAGCAGCTCAGGGACAAGGAGTGGCTACACCTTC.

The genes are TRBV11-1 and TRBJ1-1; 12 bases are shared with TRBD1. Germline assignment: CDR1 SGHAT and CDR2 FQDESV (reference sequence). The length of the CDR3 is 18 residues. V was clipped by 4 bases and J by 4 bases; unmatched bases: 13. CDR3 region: CASSSTGQGASWSTEAFF. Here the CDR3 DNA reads TGTGCCAGCAGCTCAACGGGACAGGGGGCCTCCTGGAGCACTGAAGCTTTCTTT. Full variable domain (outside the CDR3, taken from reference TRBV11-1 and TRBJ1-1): EAEVAQSPRYKITEKSQAVAFWCDPISGHATLYWYRQILGQGPELLVQFQDESVVDDSQLPKDRFSAERLKGVDSTLKIQPAELGDSAMYLCASSSTGQGASWSTEAFFGQGTRLTVV.

CDR3 sequence (DNA): TGTGCCAGCAGTTTAAAGGCAGGGAGGTACAATGAGCAGTTCTTC. Amino acids: CASSLKAGRYNEQFF. The chain uses TRBV27 and TRBJ2-1, with D maybe TRBD2 (6 bases). CDR1 and CDR2 from the germline V gene are MNHEY and SMNVEV (reference sequence). There are 15 residues in the CDR3. Trimming took 2 bases from V and 4 from J, leaving 12 bases between them.

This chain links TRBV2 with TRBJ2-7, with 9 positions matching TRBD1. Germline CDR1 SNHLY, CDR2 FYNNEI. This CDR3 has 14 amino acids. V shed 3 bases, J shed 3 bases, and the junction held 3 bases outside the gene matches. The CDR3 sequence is CASSDGTGNYEQYF. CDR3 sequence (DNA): TGTGCCAGCAGTGATGGGACAGGGAACTACGAGCAGTACTTC.

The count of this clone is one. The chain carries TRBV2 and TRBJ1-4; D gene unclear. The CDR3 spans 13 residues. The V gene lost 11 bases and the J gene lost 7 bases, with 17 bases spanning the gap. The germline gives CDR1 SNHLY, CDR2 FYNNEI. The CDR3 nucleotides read TGTGCCGGAACGGGATTAGAAGGTGAAAAACTGTTTTTT. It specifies CAGTGLEGEKLFF.

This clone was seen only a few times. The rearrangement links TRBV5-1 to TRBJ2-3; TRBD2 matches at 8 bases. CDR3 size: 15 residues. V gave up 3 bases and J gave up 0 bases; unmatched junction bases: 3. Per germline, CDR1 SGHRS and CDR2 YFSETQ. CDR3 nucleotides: TGCGCCAGCAGCTGGTCGGGGGGGAGCACAGATACGCAGTATTTT. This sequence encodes CASSWSGGSTDTQYF.

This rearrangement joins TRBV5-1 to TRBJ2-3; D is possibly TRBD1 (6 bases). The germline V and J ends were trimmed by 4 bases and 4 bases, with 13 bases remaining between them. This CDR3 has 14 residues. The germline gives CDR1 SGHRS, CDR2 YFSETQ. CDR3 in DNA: TGCGCCAGCAGCCTATGGGACAACTCAGATACGCAGTATTTT. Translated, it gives CASSLWDNSDTQYF.

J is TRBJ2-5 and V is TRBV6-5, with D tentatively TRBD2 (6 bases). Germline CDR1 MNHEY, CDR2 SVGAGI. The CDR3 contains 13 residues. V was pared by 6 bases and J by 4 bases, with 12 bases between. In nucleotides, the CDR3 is TGTGCCAGCAGCTCAAGGGGAGGAGAGACCCAGTACTTC. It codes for CASSSRGGETQYF.

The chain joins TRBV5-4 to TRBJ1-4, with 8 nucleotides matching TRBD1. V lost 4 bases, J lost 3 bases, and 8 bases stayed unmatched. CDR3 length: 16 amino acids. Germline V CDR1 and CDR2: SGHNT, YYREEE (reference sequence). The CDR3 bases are TGTGCCAGCAGCCCCGACCCAGGGGGCGCTAATGAAAAACTGTTTTTT. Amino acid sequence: CASSPDPGGANEKLFF.

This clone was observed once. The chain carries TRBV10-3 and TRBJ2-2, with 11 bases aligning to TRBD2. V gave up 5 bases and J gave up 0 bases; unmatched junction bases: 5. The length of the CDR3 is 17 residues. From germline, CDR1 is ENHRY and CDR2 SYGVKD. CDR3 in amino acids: CAISLAGGPTNTGELFF. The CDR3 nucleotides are TGTGCCATCAGTCTAGCGGGGGGACCTACGAACACCGGGGAGCTGTTTTTT.

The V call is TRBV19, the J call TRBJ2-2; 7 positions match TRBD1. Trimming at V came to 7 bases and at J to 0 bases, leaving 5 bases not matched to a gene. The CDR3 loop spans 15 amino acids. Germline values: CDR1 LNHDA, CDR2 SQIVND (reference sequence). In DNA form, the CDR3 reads TGTGCCAGTACCCCGACAGGGCCGAACACCGGGGAGCTGTTTTTT. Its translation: CASTPTGPNTGELFF.

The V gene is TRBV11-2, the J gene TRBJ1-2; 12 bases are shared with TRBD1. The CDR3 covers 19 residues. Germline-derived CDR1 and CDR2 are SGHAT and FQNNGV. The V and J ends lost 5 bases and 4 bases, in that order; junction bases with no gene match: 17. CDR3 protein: CASSPLWGDRGLFGYGYTF. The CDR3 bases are TGTGCCAGCAGCCCACTGTGGGGGGACAGGGGGCTTTTCGGCTATGGCTACACCTTC.

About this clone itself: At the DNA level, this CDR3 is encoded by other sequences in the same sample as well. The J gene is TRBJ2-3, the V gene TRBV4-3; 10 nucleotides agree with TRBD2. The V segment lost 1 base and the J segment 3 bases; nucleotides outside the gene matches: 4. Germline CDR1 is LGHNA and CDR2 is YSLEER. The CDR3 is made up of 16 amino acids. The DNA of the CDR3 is TGCGCCAGCAGCCAAGGACTAGCGGGCCGTACAGATACGCAGTATTTT. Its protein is CASSQGLAGRTDTQYF.

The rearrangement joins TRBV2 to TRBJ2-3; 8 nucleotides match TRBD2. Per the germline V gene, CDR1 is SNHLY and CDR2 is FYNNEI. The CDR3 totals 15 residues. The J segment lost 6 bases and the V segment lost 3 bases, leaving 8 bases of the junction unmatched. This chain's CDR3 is CASSEAGGVYDTQYF. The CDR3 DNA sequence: TGTGCCAGCAGTGAGGCGGGGGGTGTCTACGATACGCAGTATTTT. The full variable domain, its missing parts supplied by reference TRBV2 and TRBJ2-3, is EPEVTQTPSHQVTQMGQEVILRCVPISNHLYFYWYRQILGQKVEFLVSFYNNEISEKSEIFDDQFSVERPDGSNFTLKIRSTKLEDSAMYFCASSEAGGVYDTQYFGPGTRLTVL.

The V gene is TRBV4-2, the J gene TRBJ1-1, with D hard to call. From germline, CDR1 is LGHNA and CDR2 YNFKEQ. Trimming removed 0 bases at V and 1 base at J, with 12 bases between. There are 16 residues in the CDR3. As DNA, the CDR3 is TGTGCCAGCAGCCAAGACACTGGTCGGGAGAACACTGAAGCTTTCTTT. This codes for CASSQDTGRENTEAFF.

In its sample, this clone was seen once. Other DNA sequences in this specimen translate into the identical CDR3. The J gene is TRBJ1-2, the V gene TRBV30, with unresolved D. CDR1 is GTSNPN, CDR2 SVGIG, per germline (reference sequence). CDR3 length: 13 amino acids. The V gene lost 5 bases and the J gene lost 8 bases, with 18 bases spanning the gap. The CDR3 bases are TGTGCCTGGGGCAAAAGGCAGCGATCGGGCTACACCTTC. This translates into CAWGKRQRSGYTF. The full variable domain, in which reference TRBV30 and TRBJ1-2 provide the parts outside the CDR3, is SQTIHQWPATLVQPVGSPLSLECTVEGTSNPNLYWYRQAAGRGLQLLFYSVGIGQISSEVPQNLSASRPQDRQFILSSKKLLLSDSGFYLCAWGKRQRSGYTFGSGTRLTVV.